This T cell receptor (beta chain) was recovered during a study of graft-versus-host responses after intestinal transplantation. Study details: Transplants were multivisceral, liver-intestinal, or isolated intestinal. Every recipient had anti-thymocyte globulin induction and 2 to 4 years of tacrolimus plus steroids. Study conclusions and caveats: Graft-versus-host to host-versus-graft clonal ratios in allografts were high in patients with graft-donor T cell macrochimerism.

Comments on this clone: Its target is not known.

Assay: immunoSEQ multiplex PCR; the TCRdb copy retains only in-frame clones and omits some. The sample holds roughly 100,000 clones, more than 75% seen once. The CDR3 has 16 residues. Germline lookup yields CDR1 MDHEN and CDR2 SYDVKM. Trimming at V came to 5 bases and at J to 7 bases, leaving 10 bases not matched to a gene. The rearrangement uses TRBV28 and TRBJ1-6, with 8 positions matching TRBD1. Sequencing was performed on unstimulated CD4+ T cells sorted from spleen or lymph node cells, taken before intestinal transplant. This clonotype was obtained from a human donor who received an intestinal transplant. The DNA for the CDR3 is TGTGCCAGCAGTCCGTGGACAGGGAAAGTCAATTCACCCCTCCACTTT. Its protein product is CASSPWTGKVNSPLHF. Full variable domain (missing parts from reference TRBV28 and TRBJ1-6): DVKVTQSSRYLVKRTGEKVFLECVQDMDHENMFWYRQDPGLGLRLIYFSYDVKMKEKGDIPEGYSVSREKKERFSLILESASTNQTSMYLCASSPWTGKVNSPLHFGNGTRLTVT.